This entry lists 5 T cell receptor beta chains sequenced from one sample in a study of T cell clonality in common variable immunodeficiency. Profiling relied on immunoSEQ multiplex PCR, and the TCRdb table lists in-frame clones only, not all of them. Recorded here are about 40,000 clones, none singletons. Source material: peripheral blood mononuclear cells. Every receptor here comes from a person aged 18 to 75 in good health.

The sample holds many counts of this clone. From the germline J gene comes the end of the CDR3, since the read stops 3 residues before it. The J gene is TRBJ2-2, the V gene TRBV12-3 or TRBV12-4; no reliable D call. Trimming took off 4 bases at V and 2 bases at J, with 8 bases between the two ends. The CDR3 runs to 14 residues. The covered CDR3 bases are TGTGCCAGCAGTTATTCTGGCAACACCGGGGAG. This sequence encodes CASSYSGNTGE. The full CDR3 protein is CASSYSGNTGELFF.

This clone showed up many times. From the germline J gene comes the end of the CDR3, since the read stops 3 residues before it. J is TRBJ2-3 and V is TRBV2; 9 bases match TRBD2. This CDR3 is built from 16 residues. Germline V lookup: CDR1 SNHLY, CDR2 FYNNEI. V shed 8 bases, J shed 4 bases, and the junction held 13 bases outside the gene matches. The CDR3 sequence is CASGDGGRANPDTQYF. The DNA read from the CDR3 is TGTGCCAGCGGCGACGGCGGGAGGGCCAATCCAGATACG.

In this sample, this clone turned up many times. The sequenced fragment ends 3 residues before the CDR3 boundary, so the rest is inferred from the germline J gene. The chain combines TRBV19 with TRBJ1-5; D not resolved. The CDR3 has 21 amino acids. The V gene lost 3 bases and the J gene lost 0 bases, with 27 bases spanning the gap. Per the germline V gene, CDR1 is LNHDA and CDR2 is SQIVND (reference sequence). CDR3 DNA (partial): TGTGCCAGTAGTATGATCTTCCTGGGCCCCGAAGCCTCCGTTAGCAATCAGCCC. As protein: CASSMIFLGPEASVSNQP. The entire CDR3 protein is CASSMIFLGPEASVSNQPQHF.

This clone was seen only a few times. The read terminates 3 residues before the CDR3 end, so the remaining end is supplied by the germline J gene. The rearrangement uses TRBV18 and TRBJ1-2; no definite D call. CDR1 KGHSH and CDR2 LQKENI come from the germline V gene. CDR3 length equals 14 residues. The DNA read from the CDR3 is TGTGCCAGCTCACTAGCGGGAGTACGAGATACC. It translates to CASSLAGVRDT. The whole CDR3 is CASSLAGVRDTYTF.

Many counts were recorded for this clone. Read data end 3 residues before the CDR3 end; the end is taken from the germline J gene. The V and J genes are TRBV5-4 and TRBJ1-6, with D possibly being TRBD1 (6 bases). V dropped 5 bases and J dropped 8 bases, with 17 bases sitting between them. The CDR3 length is 15 residues. Germline loops: CDR1 SGHNT, CDR2 YYREEE (reference sequence). CDR3 region: CASSSDDRNYSPLHF. Partial CDR3 DNA: TGTGCCAGCAGTTCGGACGACAGGAACTATTCACCC.